What follows are 30 T cell receptor beta chains derived from one specimen sequenced in a study of T-cell memory formation after mild COVID-19. TCRdb itself ran the 5' RACE reads through MiXCR, one entry per CDR3 protein. Found here are around 410,000 distinct CDR3 sequences, 20% to 25% of them singletons; the top ten hold roughly 14%. Input material: PBMCs or a T cell subset sorted from them (not recorded which). The source is an adult woman who had mild COVID-19 (a few samples of this study predate the infection). Cell type and time point are not known.

The table lists this clonotype with a few counts. This sequence joins TRBV18 and TRBJ2-5; D is ambiguous. The V end was cut by 3 bases, the J end by 4 bases, with 9 bases between. Germline V gene lookup returns CDR1 KGHSH and CDR2 LQKENI. The CDR3 is 13 residues long. As DNA, the CDR3 is TGTGCCAGCTCACCTCAGACGGGAGAGACCCAGTACTTC. It translates to CASSPQTGETQYF. Using reference TRBV18 and TRBJ2-5 for the parts outside the CDR3, the full variable domain is NAGVMQNPRHLVRRRGQEARLRCSPMKGHSHVYWYRQLPEEGLKFMVYLQKENIIDESGMPKERFSAEFPKEGPSILRIQQVVRGDSAAYFCASSPQTGETQYFGPGTRLLVL.

This clonotype was counted a few times. The V gene is TRBV27, the J gene TRBJ1-2; 9 nucleotides match TRBD1. Germline-derived CDR1 and CDR2 are MNHEY and SMNVEV (reference sequence). The length of the CDR3 is 13 residues. Trimming removed 6 bases from V and 8 bases from J; junction bases left unmatched: 7. The CDR3 reads CASSPQGAVGYTF. For the CDR3, the DNA is TGTGCCAGCAGCCCACAGGGGGCCGTCGGCTACACCTTC.

The rearrangement links TRBV5-1 to TRBJ1-2; TRBD1 might be the D (6 bases). This CDR3 has 12 residues. V was cut by 3 bases and J by 8 bases, with 11 bases left in between. Germline V lookup: CDR1 SGHRS, CDR2 YFSETQ. The CDR3 region is CASSSSGVGYTF. The CDR3, as DNA: TGCGCCAGCAGCTCCTCAGGGGTCGGCTACACCTTC.

A few counts support this clonotype. The chain is built from TRBV12-3 or TRBV12-4 and TRBJ1-2; TRBD1 agrees at 7 bases. V lost 6 bases and J lost 5; bases outside the gene matches: 12. This CDR3 region has 15 residues. CDR3 coding DNA: TGTGCCAGCAGCCTCCAGACAGGGACTGGTTATGGCTACACCTTC. Translating gives CASSLQTGTGYGYTF.

V gene TRBV11-3 combines with J gene TRBJ2-2; 7 positions agree with TRBD2. V gave up 1 base and J gave up 4 bases; unmatched junction bases: 6. In germline, CDR1 is SGHNT, CDR2 YENEEA. The CDR3 contains 16 residues. CDR3 nucleotide sequence: TGTGCCAGCAGCTTAGGACGGGCGGGAGCCACCGGGGAGCTGTTTTTT. Protein product: CASSLGRAGATGELFF.

The rearrangement joins TRBV11-2 to TRBJ2-2, with 11 bases lining up with TRBD1. Germline trimming cut 5 bases from V and 6 bases from J; bases unmatched to any gene: 8. The CDR3 length is 16 residues. The germline gives CDR1 SGHAT, CDR2 FQNNGV. This CDR3 is CASSISGQGVAGELFF. The CDR3 nucleotides read TGTGCCAGCAGCATTTCGGGACAGGGGGTGGCCGGGGAGCTGTTTTTT.

This clonotype was counted between two and nine times. The chain has TRBV7-9 and TRBJ2-5; TRBD2 is a possible D gene (5 bases). Germline V gene data show CDR1 as SEHNR and CDR2 as FQNEAQ (reference sequence). The CDR3 has 16 amino acids. Deletions cut 4 bases from V and 2 bases from J, with 17 bases between. CDR3 in DNA: TGTGCCAGCAGCTCATTAACGGGGAATATTCAAGAGACCCAGTACTTC. Translation gives CASSSLTGNIQETQYF.

This clonotype was seen more than once but under ten times. The rearrangement joins TRBV5-1 to TRBJ2-7; 7 bases agree with TRBD1. In germline, CDR1 is SGHRS, CDR2 YFSETQ. This CDR3 spans 18 amino acids. The V segment lost 3 bases and the J segment 2 bases; nucleotides outside the gene matches: 17. The CDR3 spells CASSSMAGGGTAAYEQYF. DNA of the CDR3: TGCGCCAGCAGCTCGATGGCAGGCGGTGGGACAGCAGCCTACGAGCAGTACTTC.

The chain joins TRBV6-1 to TRBJ1-6; no definite D call. From germline, CDR1 is MNHNS and CDR2 SASEGT. With 6 bases removed from V and 13 bases from J, the gap between germline ends came to 16 bases. This CDR3 has 13 residues. CDR3 amino acids: CASSRAEETPLHF. CDR3 nucleotide sequence: TGTGCCAGCAGCCGGGCAGAGGAGACGCCCCTCCACTTT.

This clonotype was recorded many times. Germline and junction disagree at one end, which may indicate a read error. The V call is TRBV12-3 or TRBV12-4, the J call TRBJ1-2; unclear D gene. The CDR3 length is 12 residues. The CDR3 loop reads CASSLDGYGYTF. The CDR3 bases are TGTGCCAGCAGCTTAGACGGCTATGGCTACACCTTC.

V gene TRBV5-6 combines with J gene TRBJ2-1, with D possibly matching TRBD2 (5 bases). The CDR3 runs 17 residues. Trimming left V 5 bases short and J 8 bases short, with 26 bases between. Germline assignment: CDR1 SGHDT and CDR2 YYEEEE. In nucleotides, the CDR3 is TGTGCCAGCAGAACGATCCGGACCCTTTCCCGTAGCGATGAGCAGTTCTTC. Amino acids: CASRTIRTLSRSDEQFF.

The CDR3 is CASSLVTSSYNEQFF. The CDR3 DNA reads as TGTGCCAGCAGCTTAGTAACTAGCTCCTACAATGAGCAGTTCTTC. This chain uses TRBV5-6 with TRBJ2-1; D is perhaps TRBD2 (5 bases). CDR3 length: 15 amino acids. V lost 2 bases and J lost 0, with 9 bases in between. In germline, CDR1 is SGHDT, CDR2 YYEEEE.

V usage is TRBV9 and J usage is TRBJ1-3, with unresolved D. There are 15 residues in the CDR3. Germline V gene sequence: CDR1 SGDLS, CDR2 YYNGEE. V was shortened by 0 bases and J by 0 bases, with 7 bases between the two germline ends. Here the CDR3 reads CASSVGGPSGNTIYF. DNA for the CDR3: TGTGCCAGCAGCGTAGGCGGACCCTCTGGAAACACCATATATTTT.

This sequence joins TRBV20-1 and TRBJ2-7; 9 nucleotides line up with TRBD1. With V trimmed by 6 bases and J by 6 bases, 15 bases remained unmatched. The CDR3 length is 15 residues. In germline, CDR1 is DFQATT, CDR2 SNEGSKA (reference sequence). CDR3 bases: TGCAGTGCGACCCCCGGGACAGGGCAGGGTATCGAGCAGTACTTC. It specifies CSATPGTGQGIEQYF.

The rearrangement joins TRBV12-3 or TRBV12-4 to TRBJ1-2; the D gene is possibly TRBD1 (6 bases). The CDR3 extends over 14 amino acids. With 7 bases removed from V and 2 bases from J, the gap between germline ends came to 14 bases. The CDR3 coding sequence is TGTGCCAGCACCTTCAGGACAGAGAACTATGGCTACACCTTC. Encoded protein: CASTFRTENYGYTF.

The V gene is TRBV7-2, the J gene TRBJ2-3, with D possibly matching TRBD2 (6 bases). The germline V gene has CDR1 SGHTA and CDR2 FQGNSA. The CDR3 consists of 16 residues. With 1 base removed from V and 2 bases from J, the gap between germline ends came to 13 bases. CDR3 residues: CASSLGQRVYTDTQYF. For the CDR3, the DNA is TGTGCCAGCAGCTTAGGTCAGCGGGTATACACAGATACGCAGTATTTT.

For the CDR3, the DNA is TGTGCCAGCAGCCGCGTCACTGGGACAGGGATGAACGGGGAGCTGTTTTTT. This codes for CASSRVTGTGMNGELFF. This rearrangement joins TRBV4-2 to TRBJ2-2, with TRBD1 matching 9 bases. The CDR3 extends over 17 amino acids. The V gene's germline CDR1 is LGHNA and CDR2 YNFKEQ. V shed 4 bases, J shed 7 bases, and the junction held 13 bases outside the gene matches.

This clonotype showed up just a few times. The chain has TRBV7-8 and TRBJ2-3; the match to TRBD2 covers 7 bases. Germline V gives CDR1 SGHVS, CDR2 FQNEAQ. The CDR3 spans 16 residues. Germline trimming cut 4 bases from V and 0 bases from J; bases unmatched to any gene: 7. Here the CDR3 DNA reads TGTGCCAGCAGCTCCGGGACTACATCTAGCACAGATACGCAGTATTTT. Residues: CASSSGTTSSTDTQYF.

This clonotype was observed a few times. This chain uses TRBV12-3 or TRBV12-4 with TRBJ2-1; the match to TRBD2 covers 12 bases. The CDR3 consists of 18 residues. Trimming removed 6 bases from V and 9 bases from J; junction bases left unmatched: 18. The CDR3 coding sequence is TGTGCCAGCAGCCCTGAGACTAGCGGGAGTCAGGGCTTAAGTGAGCAGTTCTTC. This codes for CASSPETSGSQGLSEQFF.

This clonotype has a count of ten or more. This chain links TRBV24-1 with TRBJ2-2, with a weak D call TRBD2 (5 bases). The V end lost 0 bases, the J end lost 6 bases, and 10 bases lay between the germline ends. In germline, CDR1 is KGHDR, CDR2 SFDVKD. The CDR3 sequence is 15 residues long. CDR3: CATSDLSQRAGELFF. The CDR3 DNA reads as TGTGCCACCAGTGATTTGTCACAGAGGGCCGGGGAGCTGTTTTTT.

This chain links TRBV7-9 with TRBJ1-1; no clear D gene. CDR1 is SEHNR, CDR2 FQNEAQ, per germline (reference sequence). This CDR3 region has 15 residues. V gave up 7 bases and J gave up 0 bases, with 15 bases separating them. The DNA for the CDR3 is TGTGCCAGCATCTCCCGGCAGACGATGAACACTGAAGCTTTCTTT. Translating it yields CASISRQTMNTEAFF.

J is TRBJ2-2 and V is TRBV24-1, with no clear D. Germline V gives CDR1 KGHDR, CDR2 SFDVKD. The CDR3 runs 15 residues. The V end lost 1 base, the J end lost 0 bases, and 5 bases lay between the germline ends. The CDR3 nucleotides are TGTGCCACCAGTGATTTTCCGTCGAACACCGGGGAGCTGTTTTTT. Its translation: CATSDFPSNTGELFF.

This clonotype was found a few times. The CDR3 DNA is TGTGCCAGCAGCTTAGGCCTAGCGGGAGTTACCGGGGAGCTGTTTTTT. Protein product: CASSLGLAGVTGELFF. The chain employs TRBV7-2 and TRBJ2-2; 10 bases are a match to TRBD2. From germline, CDR1 is SGHTA and CDR2 FQGNSA. The trim removed 1 base at V and 5 bases at J, leaving 4 bases unmatched. This CDR3 comprises 16 residues.

This clonotype was found a few times. V gene TRBV3-1 combines with J gene TRBJ2-7; 9 nucleotides align to TRBD1. Per the germline V gene, CDR1 is LGHDT and CDR2 is YNNKEL (reference sequence). The V segment lost 3 bases and the J segment 2 bases; nucleotides outside the gene matches: 2. CDR3 length: 14 residues. DNA for the CDR3: TGTGCCAGCAGCCAGGGGACAGGGACCTACGAGCAGTACTTC. It is translated as CASSQGTGTYEQYF.

This clonotype was seen only a few times. V gene TRBV2 combines with J gene TRBJ2-1; 10 nucleotides line up with TRBD2. This CDR3 is 15 amino acids long. Trimming removed 4 bases from V and 7 bases from J; junction bases left unmatched: 7. The V gene's germline CDR1 is SNHLY and CDR2 FYNNEI. Written as DNA, the CDR3 is TGTGCCAGCAGTGCCGTAGCGGGAGGATTTAATGAGCAGTTCTTC. This codes for CASSAVAGGFNEQFF.

In its sample, this clonotype was seen many times. The chain carries TRBV19 and TRBJ1-1, with 9 bases aligning to TRBD1. Looked up from germline, CDR1 is LNHDA and CDR2 is SQIVND (reference sequence). CDR3 length: 15 amino acids. V gave up 5 bases and J gave up 6 bases; unmatched junction bases: 10. Written as DNA, the CDR3 is TGTGCCAGTAGTTTTGGGACAGGGATGTTGGCTGAAGCTTTCTTT. Translated: CASSFGTGMLAEAFF.

This clonotype was picked up a small number of times. The chain employs TRBV7-2 and TRBJ2-3; TRBD2 matches at 8 bases. V shed 1 base, J shed 1 base, and the junction held 4 bases outside the gene matches. CDR3 length: 16 amino acids. Germline V gene data show CDR1 as SGHTA and CDR2 as FQGNSA. The CDR3 coding sequence is TGTGCCAGCAGCTTAGGGTGGCGGGAGGGCACAGATACGCAGTATTTT. It specifies CASSLGWREGTDTQYF.

This clonotype has ten or more counts. The chain's CDR3 is CASSSSGEQFF. The CDR3 nucleotides are TGTGCCAGCAGTTCAAGTGGGGAGCAGTTCTTC. V and J are TRBV7-3 and TRBJ2-1, with D unclear. The CDR3 extends over 11 amino acids. Germline values: CDR1 SGHTA, CDR2 FQGTGA. Between the trimmed V and J ends, which lost 6 bases and 10 bases, there was a span of 10 bases.

Worth noting for this clonotype: A much larger clone differs by one base, so this may be a read error. The chain carries TRBV9 and TRBJ2-3; 8 nucleotides agree with TRBD2. CDR3 length: 15 residues. Germline V gene data show CDR1 as SGDLS and CDR2 as YYNGEE. Unmatched junction bases numbered 6, after V lost 4 bases and J lost 2 bases. The DNA for the CDR3 is TGTGCCAGCAGCCAAGCGGGGGCCCCCACAGATACGCAGTATTTT. It translates to CASSQAGAPTDTQYF.

There are a few counts of this clonotype. The J gene is TRBJ2-6, the V gene TRBV29-1, with unresolved D. Germline CDR1 and CDR2: SQVTM and ANQGSEA. Trimming removed 0 bases from V and 0 bases from J, with 9 bases in between. CDR3 length: 16 residues. Here the CDR3 DNA reads TGCAGCGTTGAAGAGTATTCGCCCTCTGGGGCCAACGTCCTGACTTTC. It yields the protein CSVEEYSPSGANVLTF. The variable domain in full, with the rest retrieved from reference TRBV29-1 and TRBJ2-6, is SAVISQKPSRDICQRGTSLTIQCQVDSQVTMMFWYRQQPGQSLTLIATANQGSEATYESGFVIDKFPISRPNLTFSTLTVSNMSPEDSSIYLCSVEEYSPSGANVLTFGAGSRLTVL.